Listed below are T cell receptor beta chains from one sample, sequenced in a study of molecular identifiers for immune sequencing clone quantification. TCRdb processed the PCR reads anew with MiXCR; each CDR3 protein has one entry. The table includes about 500,000 distinct CDR3 sequences, 20% to 25% detected once. The sequenced sample consisted of naive CD8+ T cells from blood, with Jurkat cell RNA spiked in. All receptors come from a human donor in good health. Some libraries in this study had Jurkat cell RNA spiked in. Each CDR3 is given with its conserved first and last residue. D genes are given only for firm matches. Clone size appears in some rows only: once, few, many, or a class for an expanded clone.

j_call d_call v_call clone_size cdr3_aa cdr3_nt
TRBJ2-7 . TRBV29-1 many CSVTDEQNYEQYF TGCAGCGTTACGGACGAACAGAACTACGAGCAGTACTTC
TRBJ2-2 . TRBV11-2 few CASGAPHTGELFF TGTGCCAGCGGGGCGCCCCACACCGGGGAGCTGTTTTTT
TRBJ2-7 . TRBV5-4 many CASSFALRPYEQYF TGTGCCAGCAGCTTCGCACTGCGGCCCTACGAGCAGTACTTC
TRBJ2-3 TRBD2 TRBV13 many CASSPTGLAGTYTQYF TGTGCCAGCAGCCCAACGGGACTAGCGGGGACTTATACGCAGTATTTT
TRBJ2-7 TRBD2 TRBV20-1 few CSFSGKPSYEQYF TGCAGTTTTAGCGGGAAACCCTCCTACGAGCAGTACTTC
TRBJ2-5 . TRBV7-9 few CASSPAQGAETQYF TGTGCCAGCAGCCCCGCGCAGGGCGCGGAGACCCAGTACTTC
TRBJ2-7 . TRBV10-3 few CAISDIGRYEQYF TGTGCCATCAGTGATATAGGCCGCTACGAGCAGTACTTC
TRBJ2-5 . TRBV11-2 . CASSSRGRAFEETQYF TGTGCCAGCAGCTCCCGGGGCAGGGCCTTCGAAGAGACCCAGTACTTC
TRBJ1-2 TRBD1 TRBV27 few CASSSSGTGIEYGYTF TGTGCCAGCAGTTCATCCGGGACAGGGATCGAGTATGGCTACACCTTC
TRBJ2-7 TRBD2 TRBV28 . CAGRPTSGRTPSVEQYF TGTGCCGGCAGACCGACTAGCGGGAGGACCCCTTCGGTTGAGCAGTACTTC
TRBJ2-7 TRBD1 TRBV7-9 few CASSAGQGESYEQYF TGTGCCAGCAGCGCGGGACAGGGCGAATCCTACGAGCAGTACTTC
TRBJ2-7 TRBD1 TRBV28 few CASSPTGTGSSYEQYF TGTGCCAGCAGTCCTACCGGGACAGGGAGCTCCTACGAGCAGTACTTC
TRBJ2-2 . TRBV9 . CASSVVGFANTGELFF TGTGCCAGCAGCGTAGTGGGGTTCGCGAACACCGGGGAGCTGTTTTTT
TRBJ2-7 . TRBV4-2 . CASSPGEHEQYF TGTGCCAGCAGCCCGGGTGAACACGAGCAGTACTTC
TRBJ2-7 . TRBV27 few CASSFGGQPYEQYF TGTGCCAGCAGTTTCGGGGGACAGCCCTACGAGCAGTACTTC